The next 19 T cell receptor beta chains were all read from a single sample in a study of pediatric ulcerative colitis (dated 2019 in TCRdb). The library relied on the immunoSEQ multiplex PCR assay. In its TCRdb copy, this immuneACCESS table keeps in-frame sequences only and misses some clones. Where compared with another copy, unresolved V genes explain less than half of these, and the others have no known cause. Counted in this sample were 55,000 to 80,000 clones; about three quarters of them appeared once. Around 5.2% of the sample belongs to the ten largest clones. The specimen was blood. Receptors originate from a boy aged 5-17 years with moderate ulcerative colitis.

In nucleotides, the CDR3 is TGTGCCAGCAGCTTAGTGGCGCTACCCTCAGAGACCCAGTACTTC. Translation: CASSLVALPSETQYF. The rearrangement joins TRBV7-6 to TRBJ2-5, with D unclear. This CDR3 is built from 15 residues. V gave up 1 base and J gave up 4 bases, with 13 bases separating them. The germline V gene has CDR1 SGHVS and CDR2 FNYEAQ.

This clone was counted a single time. The genes are TRBV10-1 and TRBJ2-7; D may be TRBD2 (6 bases). V lost 0 bases to trimming and J lost 3 bases, with 9 bases between them. Germline V lookup: CDR1 WNHNN, CDR2 SYGVQD (reference sequence). The CDR3 is made up of 14 amino acids. The CDR3 DNA follows: TGCGCCAGCAGTGAGTCGTCGCGGGACTACGAGCAGTACTTC. Protein product: CASSESSRDYEQYF.

The rearrangement uses TRBV7-9 and TRBJ1-5, with D unresolved. Trimming pared 1 base from V and 3 bases from J, leaving 4 bases between. The CDR3 totals 13 residues. Germline V lookup: CDR1 SEHNR, CDR2 FQNEAQ (reference sequence). The CDR3 coding sequence is TGTGCCAGCAGCTTAGGCGTCAATCAGCCCCAGCATTTT. It yields the protein CASSLGVNQPQHF.

The table lists this clone with a few counts. The chain couples TRBV7-3 to TRBJ2-3, with a possible D match to TRBD2 (6 bases). V was pared by 5 bases and J by 2 bases, with 11 bases between. The CDR3 covers 14 residues. CDR1 is SGHTA, CDR2 FQGTGA, per germline. CDR3 residues: CASSPTGDTDTQYF. The DNA for the CDR3 is TGTGCCAGCAGCCCAACGGGGGACACAGATACGCAGTATTTT.

V gene TRBV9 combines with J gene TRBJ2-1, with TRBD2 matching 8 bases. The CDR3 runs 12 residues. CDR1 is SGDLS and CDR2 is YYNGEE in the germline V gene. Unmatched junction bases numbered 8, after V lost 3 bases and J lost 15 bases. CDR3 region: CASSEPGGNGFF. The CDR3 DNA reads as TGTGCCAGCAGCGAACCGGGGGGGAATGGGTTCTTC.

This sequence joins TRBV7-3 and TRBJ2-7; TRBD1 agrees at 9 bases. The germline gives CDR1 SGHTA, CDR2 FQGTGA. Trimming cost V 0 bases and J 0 bases; bases outside gene matches: 0. The CDR3 is 15 residues long. In DNA form, the CDR3 reads TGTGCCAGCAGCTTAACGGGACAGGGCTCCTACGAGCAGTACTTC. Residues: CASSLTGQGSYEQYF.

This clone was recorded only once. The chain carries TRBV6-5 and TRBJ2-7, with 9 bases lining up with TRBD1. CDR1 is MNHEY, CDR2 SVGAGI, per germline. The trim removed 2 bases at V and 2 bases at J, leaving 4 bases unmatched. This CDR3 is 15 amino acids long. The CDR3 here is CASSYGGQGTYEQYF. In nucleotides, the CDR3 is TGTGCCAGCAGTTACGGGGGACAGGGCACCTACGAGCAGTACTTC.

The CDR3 loop is CASSFGIGPRNTEAFF. The CDR3 DNA reads as TGTGCCAGCAGTTTTGGTATAGGGCCGAGGAACACTGAAGCTTTCTTT. The chain uses TRBV7-9 and TRBJ1-1; D gene ambiguous. Germline CDR1 is SEHNR and CDR2 is FQNEAQ (reference sequence). V was clipped by 6 bases and J by 1 base, with 18 bases between them. This CDR3 spans 16 amino acids.

This clone was picked up one time. V and J are TRBV6-5 and TRBJ2-3; 8 nucleotides align to TRBD2. There are 14 residues in the CDR3. The germline gives CDR1 MNHEY, CDR2 SVGAGI. The V segment lost 6 bases and the J segment 2 bases; nucleotides outside the gene matches: 4. The CDR3 protein is CASSRLASTDTQYF. The CDR3 DNA sequence: TGTGCCAGCAGCCGACTAGCGTCCACAGATACGCAGTATTTT.

As for this clone: The same CDR3 arises from other DNA sequences in this sample as well. The chain joins TRBV5-1 to TRBJ2-1; 9 bases fit TRBD2. The CDR3 extends over 17 amino acids. The V gene's germline CDR1 is SGHRS and CDR2 YFSETQ. V shed 0 bases and J 4 bases; nucleotides not matched to a gene: 8. The CDR3 sequence: CASSLVSGRRSYNEQFF. CDR3 bases: TGCGCCAGCAGCTTGGTCAGCGGGAGGCGCTCATACAATGAGCAGTTCTTC.

This clone was counted once. The chain combines TRBV9 with TRBJ2-7; the match to TRBD1 covers 9 bases. The CDR3 sequence is 14 residues long. Germline V lookup: CDR1 SGDLS, CDR2 YYNGEE. V gave up 4 bases and J gave up 5 bases; unmatched junction bases: 7. Here the CDR3 DNA reads TGTGCCAGCAGCACAAGCGGACAGGGGAACGAGCAGTACTTC. It is translated as CASSTSGQGNEQYF.

The chain's CDR3 is CASSLGREGLSPLHF. CDR3 DNA sequence: TGTGCCAGCAGCTTAGGCCGGGAGGGCTTGTCACCCCTCCACTTT. The chain has TRBV13 and TRBJ1-6, with no clear D. Germline assignment: CDR1 PRHDT and CDR2 FYEKMQ (reference sequence). Deletions cut 0 bases from V and 10 bases from J, with 13 bases between. This CDR3 comprises 15 residues.

This clone was seen a single time. The chain links TRBV11-2 to TRBJ2-7, with D perhaps given as TRBD1 or TRBD2 (5 bases each). The CDR3 spans 17 residues. Germline V gene lookup returns CDR1 SGHAT and CDR2 FQNNGV. Trimming removed 5 bases from V and 4 bases from J, with 24 bases in between. In DNA, the CDR3 is TGTGCCAGCAGCCCAATCAATCGGGGCCGGGGACCATACGAGCAGTACTTC. Its protein product is CASSPINRGRGPYEQYF.

The sample holds one count of this clone. This chain connects TRBV11-2 to TRBJ2-5, with 7 bases that match TRBD2. CDR3 length: 15 amino acids. J gave up 3 bases and V 0 bases, and 4 bases lay outside the gene matches. In germline, CDR1 is SGHAT, CDR2 FQNNGV. In DNA, the CDR3 is TGTGCCAGCAGCTTAGAACGACTAGCCGAAGAGACCCAGTACTTC. Translated: CASSLERLAEETQYF.

This clone appeared a single time. This chain connects TRBV29-1 to TRBJ1-1; no firm D call. Germline V gene lookup returns CDR1 SQVTM and CDR2 ANQGSEA. V lost 1 base and J 5 bases, leaving 11 bases between the germline ends. This CDR3 is built from 13 residues. CDR3 region: CSVEGPAGTEAFF. CDR3 DNA sequence: TGCAGCGTTGAAGGACCCGCCGGGACTGAAGCTTTCTTT.

The rearrangement links TRBV6-4 to TRBJ1-4, with D possibly matching TRBD1 (6 bases). Germline CDR1 is MRHNA and CDR2 is SNTAGT. The CDR3 sequence is 16 residues long. Deletions cut 4 bases from V and 10 bases from J, with 22 bases between. Here the CDR3 reads CASSATAAGGSGKLFF. CDR3 nucleotide sequence: TGTGCCAGCAGTGCCACCGCGGCCGGGGGCTCGGGAAAACTGTTTTTT.

This chain joins TRBV6-5 and TRBJ2-7; D is uncertain. The V gene lost 6 bases and the J gene lost 2 bases, with 14 bases spanning the gap. CDR3 length: 14 residues. Germline CDR1 and CDR2: MNHEY and SVGAGI. Written as DNA, the CDR3 is TGTGCCAGCAGGCGTCTAACTGATACCTACGAGCAGTACTTC. Protein product: CASRRLTDTYEQYF.

The table lists this clone with a few counts. V is TRBV27 and J is TRBJ1-6; D possibly corresponds to TRBD1 (5 bases). Trimming cost V 2 bases and J 6 bases, with 11 bases left between them. The CDR3 extends over 15 amino acids. Germline V CDR1 and CDR2: MNHEY, SMNVEV (reference sequence). Here the CDR3 reads CASSLLAGFNSPLHF. The CDR3 DNA reads TGTGCCAGCAGTTTACTAGCAGGGTTTAATTCACCCCTCCACTTT.

V is TRBV5-1 and J is TRBJ2-1; D is unclear. CDR1 SGHRS and CDR2 YFSETQ come from the germline V gene. Trimming shortened V by 1 base and J by 7 bases, and 12 bases separated the two germline ends. The CDR3 is made up of 14 amino acids. The CDR3 DNA reads as TGCGCCAGCAGCTTGCATTCAGCCGAAAATGAGCAGTTCTTC. Amino acids: CASSLHSAENEQFF.